These 9 T cell receptor beta chains were all obtained from the same sample, sequenced in a study of T cells in Graves' hyperthyroidism and ophthalmopathy. RNA transcripts gave rise to amplified TCR beta CDR3 regions. During a first-round RT-PCR of the TCR CDR3, the HTBI primer set was used. TCRdb called the multiplex PCR reads again in MiXCR, with one record for every CDR3 protein. The table shows 280,000 or so distinct CDR3 sequences, with 20% to 25% occurring only once. Sequenced: blood. The source is a man in his forties with Graves' hyperthyroidism that later progressed to Graves' ophthalmopathy.

The genes are TRBV6-5 and TRBJ2-5; possibly TRBD1 or TRBD2 for D (5 bases each). There are 14 residues in the CDR3. The V gene lost 2 bases and the J gene lost 5 bases, with 12 bases spanning the gap. Germline values: CDR1 MNHEY, CDR2 SVGAGI. This chain's CDR3 is CASSYQGQRETQYF. Here the CDR3 DNA reads TGTGCCAGCAGTTACCAGGGCCAGCGGGAGACCCAGTACTTC.

This clonotype was observed at least ten times. The chain carries TRBV6-1 and TRBJ2-2; 10 bases are shared with TRBD2. Germline V gene lookup returns CDR1 MNHNS and CDR2 SASEGT. After removal of 9 bases from V and 7 bases from J, the junction contained 14 bases not matched to a gene. The CDR3 has 16 residues. The CDR3 DNA reads as TGTGCCAGTCGGGGGCTAGCGGGAGTAGGTATCGGGGAGCTGTTTTTT. Its translation is CASRGLAGVGIGELFF.

The chain has TRBV18 and TRBJ2-2; 8 nucleotides match TRBD1. Germline loops: CDR1 KGHSH, CDR2 LQKENI. J was trimmed by 7 bases and V by 3 bases; bases with no gene match: 7. This CDR3 region has 15 residues. The CDR3 here is CASSPDRANYGELFF. The CDR3 bases are TGTGCCAGCTCACCGGACAGGGCTAATTACGGGGAGCTGTTTTTT.

In this sample, this clonotype turned up many times. The chain recombines TRBV5-1 with TRBJ2-5; D perhaps matches TRBD1 (6 bases). This CDR3 comprises 16 residues. Germline V gives CDR1 SGHRS, CDR2 YFSETQ. Trimming shortened V by 1 base and J by 4 bases, and 17 bases separated the two germline ends. The CDR3: CASSLLRVQGTETQYF. CDR3 DNA: TGCGCCAGCAGCTTGCTAAGGGTTCAGGGGACAGAGACCCAGTACTTC.

The chain has TRBV12-3 or TRBV12-4 and TRBJ1-1, with D possibly being TRBD1 (5 bases). The CDR3 totals 17 residues. Trimming removed 7 bases from V and 8 bases from J, with 29 bases in between. The CDR3 region has the DNA TGTGCCAGCACCCACTCTGGGGCCAGGAAAGGAGTAAGCGAAGCTTTCTTT. Protein sequence: CASTHSGARKGVSEAFF.

The table lists this clonotype with many counts. The V call is TRBV4-1, the J call TRBJ2-4, with TRBD2 matching 7 bases. The CDR3 totals 16 residues. Germline V lookup: CDR1 MGHRA, CDR2 YSYEKL. With 4 bases clipped from V and 2 bases from J, the junction kept 8 bases outside the gene matches. DNA for the CDR3: TGCGCCAGCAGCCGCGGCTGGGGGGGGTCCAAAAACATTCAGTACTTC. Its translation: CASSRGWGGSKNIQYF.

This clonotype was seen many times. The chain couples TRBV28 to TRBJ2-7; D is undetermined. From germline, CDR1 is MDHEN and CDR2 SYDVKM. This CDR3 spans 12 amino acids. V lost 7 bases and J lost 3, with 10 bases in between. The DNA of the CDR3 is TGTGCCAGCATGGAAACGAACTACGAGCAGTACTTC. The encoded protein is CASMETNYEQYF.

This clonotype was counted many times. The rearrangement links TRBV19 to TRBJ1-5, with D uncertain. CDR1 LNHDA and CDR2 SQIVND come from the germline V gene (reference sequence). This CDR3 contains 15 residues. The V gene lost 3 bases and the J gene lost 1 base, with 10 bases spanning the gap. Here the CDR3 reads CASSIKSGSNQPQHF. CDR3 coding DNA: TGTGCCAGTAGTATTAAGTCGGGGAGCAATCAGCCCCAGCATTTT.

This clonotype was seen repeatedly, ten times or more. The chain links TRBV10-3 to TRBJ1-5; tentatively, D is TRBD1 (5 bases). The V and J ends lost 3 bases and 6 bases respectively, with 6 bases between them. Germline V gives CDR1 ENHRY, CDR2 SYGVKD. The CDR3 covers 12 residues. CDR3: CAISEGVQPQHF. As DNA, the CDR3 is TGTGCCATCAGTGAAGGGGTTCAGCCCCAGCATTTT.